These 9 T cell receptor beta chains share one sample of origin, sequenced in a study of CD4 T cells in relation to SARS-CoV-2 and coronaviruses. Before the COVID-19 pandemic, during about 2011-2019, CD4+ T cells were taken from unexposed donors. CD4+ T cells were isolated from the cells after about nine days of culture. The antigens these receptors bind are not known. Data came from immunoSEQ multiplex PCR; TCRdb stores just in-frame clones and leaves some out. This table holds approximately 20,000 clones, less than 85% found once. Sequenced sample: CD4+ T cells from PBMCs, cultured in vitro. Receptors were obtained from a human donor in good health.

This rearrangement joins TRBV10-3 to TRBJ2-3; 9 positions match TRBD1. Trimming cost V 8 bases and J 5 bases; bases outside gene matches: 5. CDR3 size: 13 residues. The germline V gene encodes CDR1 ENHRY and CDR2 SYGVKD. The CDR3 DNA is TGTGCCATCTGGACAGGGGTTCAAGATACGCAGTATTTT. It codes for CAIWTGVQDTQYF.

The chain couples TRBV5-1 to TRBJ1-2; possibly TRBD1 for D (6 bases). The CDR3 runs 14 residues. The germline CDR1 and CDR2 sequences are SGHRS and YFSETQ. V shed 0 bases and J shed 6 bases, with 12 bases lying between them. CDR3 sequence reads: CASSLAGGNNGYTF. The DNA for the CDR3 is TGCGCCAGCAGCTTGGCGGGGGGCAATAATGGCTACACCTTC. The full variable domain, rest sourced from reference TRBV5-1 and TRBJ1-2, is KAGVTQTPRYLIKTRGQQVTLSCSPISGHRSVSWYQQTPGQGLQFLFEYFSETQRNKGNFPGRFSGRQFSNSRSEMNVSTLELGDSALYLCASSLAGGNNGYTFGSGTRLTVV.

A single count supports this clone. This sequence joins TRBV5-1 and TRBJ2-1; TRBD2 agrees at 10 bases. Germline lookup yields CDR1 SGHRS and CDR2 YFSETQ. J gave up 8 bases and V 2 bases, and 7 bases lay outside the gene matches. There are 15 residues in the CDR3. For the CDR3, the DNA is TGCGCCAGCAGCTTAGGTAGCGGGGGGACAGATGAGCAGTTCTTC. It specifies CASSLGSGGTDEQFF.

The chain carries TRBV30 and TRBJ2-7; D remains unclear. The length of the CDR3 is 14 residues. With 0 bases removed from V and 3 bases from J, the gap between germline ends came to 12 bases. Germline-derived CDR1 and CDR2 are GTSNPN and SVGIG (reference sequence). CDR3: CAWSVTETYYEQYF. As DNA, the CDR3 is TGTGCCTGGAGTGTAACGGAAACCTACTACGAGCAGTACTTC. The complete variable domain, with remaining parts taken from reference TRBV30 and TRBJ2-7, reads SQTIHQWPATLVQPVGSPLSLECTVEGTSNPNLYWYRQAAGRGLQLLFYSVGIGQISSEVPQNLSASRPQDRQFILSSKKLLLSDSGFYLCAWSVTETYYEQYFGPGTRLTVT.

This clone was picked up one time. The CDR3 spells CASSEALPGQGYRELFF. For the CDR3, the DNA is TGTGCCAGCAGTGAAGCGCTTCCCGGACAGGGGTATCGGGAACTGTTTTTT. The chain uses TRBV2 and TRBJ1-4, with 9 bases identical to TRBD1. The CDR3 loop spans 17 amino acids. Germline V gene lookup returns CDR1 SNHLY and CDR2 FYNNEI. V lost 0 bases to trimming and J lost 12 bases; unmatched junction nucleotides: 14.

This chain links TRBV7-8 with TRBJ2-3; 11 nucleotides agree with TRBD2. The junction had 7 bases not matched to a gene; V was cut back by 3 bases and J by 5 bases. Germline CDR1 SGHVS, CDR2 FQNEAQ. CDR3 length: 16 amino acids. The CDR3 loop reads CASSFRTSGSGDTQYF. In DNA, the CDR3 is TGTGCCAGCAGCTTCCGGACTAGCGGGTCTGGAGATACGCAGTATTTT.

The rearrangement links TRBV24-1 to TRBJ2-3; 9 bases line up with TRBD1. With V trimmed by 4 bases and J by 4 bases, 5 bases remained unmatched. The CDR3 runs 15 residues. Looked up from germline, CDR1 is KGHDR and CDR2 is SFDVKD. The CDR3 sequence: CATSETGQGADTQYF. In DNA form, the CDR3 reads TGTGCCACCAGTGAAACGGGACAGGGTGCAGATACGCAGTATTTT.

This chain joins TRBV7-9 and TRBJ1-4; the D is unclear. The CDR3 has 14 residues. With 2 bases removed from V and 8 bases from J, the gap between germline ends came to 12 bases. Looked up from germline, CDR1 is SEHNR and CDR2 is FQNEAQ (reference sequence). CDR3 residues: CASSLSATGEKLFF. DNA for the CDR3: TGTGCCAGCAGCTTAAGTGCTACCGGGGAAAAACTGTTTTTT.

The chain couples TRBV11-3 to TRBJ2-1; TRBD1 or TRBD2 may be the D gene (5 bases each). Deletions cut 5 bases from V and 14 bases from J, with 22 bases between. The CDR3 length is 14 residues. In germline, CDR1 is SGHNT, CDR2 YENEEA. CDR3 loop: CASSGRMGQAEKFF. CDR3 DNA sequence: TGTGCCAGCAGCGGGAGAATGGGGCAGGCGGAAAAGTTCTTC.